This record concerns one TCR beta chain sequence. A read error may produce the germline difference seen at one junction end. Here immunoSEQ multiplex PCR was the method, and the copy in TCRdb shows in-frame clones only, minus some. In the table there are some 250,000 clones, roughly 79% of which are singletons. Seattle enrolled patients during active infection and tracked them longitudinally. This entry belongs to a study of blood T cell repertoires in COVID-19. Study as a whole: The United States, Italy and Spain were the sources of the acute and convalescent COVID-19 samples. T cells, B-cell-depleted T cells, or PBMCs supplied cDNA or gDNA.

This TCR was recovered from a woman at least 80 years old with COVID-19, enrolled during active disease. Sequencing input: peripheral blood.

The CDR3 loop is CASSLRDRDNEQFF. The DNA of the CDR3 is TGTGCTAGCAGCTTAAGGGACAGAGACAATGAGCAGTTCTTC. The chain links TRBV7-7 to TRBJ2-1; 7 nucleotides align to TRBD1. The CDR3 has 14 amino acids. Per germline, CDR1 SSHAT and CDR2 FNYEAQ (reference sequence).